This T cell receptor beta chain originates from a study of cytomegalovirus exposure and HLA in healthy donors. 13 Jbeta primers and 60 Vbeta primers were used for the PCR. Profiling relied on immunoSEQ multiplex PCR, and the TCRdb table lists in-frame clones only, not all of them. This sample contains some 30,000 clones. To note about this clone: The antigen is undetermined.

V was trimmed by 3 bases and J by 7 bases, leaving 20 bases between them. This CDR3 spans 15 amino acids. Germline values: CDR1 SGDLS, CDR2 YYNGEE. Study results and caveats: The study found most TCR sequences rare, yet found some public TCRs in many donors. No immune exposure information besides CMV serostatus was available.

Sequenced: PBMCs. The chain carries TRBV9 and TRBJ2-7, with D maybe TRBD2 (6 bases). This clonotype originated in a man aged 35-49 years in good health and CMV-seronegative. The CDR3 sequence is CASSGVGGRSGEQYF. The CDR3 DNA reads TGTGCCAGCAGCGGTGTAGGTGGGAGGTCGGGGGAGCAGTACTTC. The variable domain in full, with the rest retrieved from reference TRBV9 and TRBJ2-7, is DSGVTQTPKHLITATGQRVTLRCSPRSGDLSVYWYQQSLDQGLQFLIQYYNGEERAKGNILERFSAQQFPDLHSELNLSSLELGDSALYFCASSGVGGRSGEQYFGPGTRLTVT.